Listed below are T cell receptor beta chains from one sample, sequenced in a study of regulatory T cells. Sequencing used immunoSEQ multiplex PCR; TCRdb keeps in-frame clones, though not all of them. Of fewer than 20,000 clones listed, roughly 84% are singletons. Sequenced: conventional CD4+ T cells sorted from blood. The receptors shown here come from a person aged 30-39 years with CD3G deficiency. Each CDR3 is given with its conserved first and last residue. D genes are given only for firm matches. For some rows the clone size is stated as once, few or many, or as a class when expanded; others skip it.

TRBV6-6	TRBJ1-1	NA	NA	CASSYSIGTEAFF	TGTGCCAGCAGTTACTCGATTGGCACTGAAGCTTTCTTT
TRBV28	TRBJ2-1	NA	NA	CASSTADRKMQFF	TGTGCCAGCAGCACCGCCGACAGGAAGATGCAGTTCTTC
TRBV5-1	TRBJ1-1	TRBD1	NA	CASSSTGATTEAFF	TGCGCCAGCAGCTCGACAGGGGCCACGACTGAAGCTTTCTTT
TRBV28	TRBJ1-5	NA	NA	CASSSGSSNQPQHF	TGTGCCAGCAGCAGTGGGTCATCTAATCAGCCCCAGCATTTT
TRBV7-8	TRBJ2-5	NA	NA	CASSRGLETQYF	TGTGCCAGCAGCCGGGGGTTGGAGACCCAGTACTTC
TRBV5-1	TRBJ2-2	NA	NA	CASSLDRDTGELFF	TGCGCCAGCAGCTTGGACAGGGACACCGGGGAGCTGTTTTTT
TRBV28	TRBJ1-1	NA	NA	CASSLSVPTEAFF	TGTGCCAGCAGTTTAAGTGTCCCGACTGAAGCTTTCTTT
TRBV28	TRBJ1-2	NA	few	CASSLWGVYGYTF	TGTGCCAGCAGTTTATGGGGAGTCTATGGCTACACCTTC
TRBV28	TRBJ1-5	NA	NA	CASSRLVGNQPQHF	TGTGCCAGCAGTAGGTTGGTGGGCAATCAGCCCCAGCATTTT
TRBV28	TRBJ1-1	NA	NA	CASSLRVDTEAFF	TGTGCCAGCAGTTTAAGGGTTGACACTGAAGCTTTCTTT
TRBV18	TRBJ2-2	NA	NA	CASSPWGLANTGELFF	TGTGCCAGCTCACCATGGGGTCTCGCGAACACCGGGGAGCTGTTTTTT
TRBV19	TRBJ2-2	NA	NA	CASSGYQTGTGELFF	TGTGCCAGTAGTGGGTATCAGACGGGAACCGGGGAGCTGTTTTTT
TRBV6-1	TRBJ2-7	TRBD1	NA	CASSGTGRYEQYF	TGTGCCAGCAGTGGGACAGGACGTTACGAGCAGTACTTC
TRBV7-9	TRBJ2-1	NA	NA	CASSLDRTVGSNEQFF	TGTGCCAGCAGCTTAGATAGGACTGTGGGAAGCAATGAGCAGTTCTTC
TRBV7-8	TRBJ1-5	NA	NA	CASSFSGFNQPQHF	TGTGCCAGCAGCTTCAGCGGTTTCAATCAGCCCCAGCATTTT
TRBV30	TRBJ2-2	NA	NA	CAWNRGGTGELFF	TGTGCCTGGAACCGGGGTGGCACCGGGGAGCTGTTTTTT
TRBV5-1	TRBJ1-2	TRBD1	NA	CASRMDRREGYTF	TGCGCCAGCAGAATGGACAGGCGAGAGGGCTACACCTTC
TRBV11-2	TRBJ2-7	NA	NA	CASSRSGGSYEQYF	TGTGCCAGCAGCCGCTCCGGGGGCTCCTACGAGCAGTACTTC
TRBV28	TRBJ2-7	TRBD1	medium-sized	CASRPRGTGSYEQYF	TGTGCCAGCAGACCCCGAGGGACAGGGTCTTACGAGCAGTACTTC
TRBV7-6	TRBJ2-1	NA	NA	CASSLAGGLYNEQFF	TGTGCCAGCAGCTTAGCGGGGGGGCTATACAATGAGCAGTTCTTC
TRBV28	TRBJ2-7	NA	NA	CASSRPLTKFEQYF	TGTGCCAGCAGCCGCCCCCTGACTAAGTTCGAGCAGTACTTC
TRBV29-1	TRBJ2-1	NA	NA	CSVEDERAPNEQFF	TGCAGCGTTGAAGACGAAAGGGCGCCCAATGAGCAGTTCTTC
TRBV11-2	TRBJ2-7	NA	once	CASSLSGGLNEQYF	TGTGCCAGCAGCTTATCCGGGGGGCTCAACGAGCAGTACTTC
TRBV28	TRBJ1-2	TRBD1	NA	CASRPLRTGEIWGYTF	TGTGCCAGCAGACCACTCAGGACAGGGGAGATATGGGGCTACACCTTC
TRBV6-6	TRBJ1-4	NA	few	CASSALEKLFF	TGTGCCAGCAGTGCTTTGGAAAAACTGTTTTTT
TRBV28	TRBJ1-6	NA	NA	CASVDAARLSPLHF	TGTGCCAGTGTGGACGCGGCGCGTCTCTCACCCCTCCACTTT
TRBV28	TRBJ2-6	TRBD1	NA	CASSPIGQGAAGANVLTF	TGTGCCAGCAGTCCCATTGGACAGGGGGCTGCTGGGGCCAACGTCCTGACTTTC
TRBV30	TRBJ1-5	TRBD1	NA	CAWSAQGRGQPQHF	TGTGCCTGGAGTGCACAGGGGAGAGGACAGCCCCAGCATTTT
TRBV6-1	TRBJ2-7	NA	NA	CASRGARYEQYF	TGTGCCAGTAGGGGGGCCCGGTACGAGCAGTACTTC
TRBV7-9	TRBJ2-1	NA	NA	CASSLASYNEQFF	TGTGCCAGCAGCTTAGCTTCTTACAATGAGCAGTTCTTC
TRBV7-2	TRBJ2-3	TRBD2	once	CASSFGLAGFSTDTQYF	TGTGCCAGCAGCTTTGGACTAGCGGGGTTTAGCACAGATACGCAGTATTTT
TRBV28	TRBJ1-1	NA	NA	CASSSHRLRGNTEAFF	TGTGCCAGCAGTTCCCACAGACTCAGAGGGAACACTGAAGCTTTCTTT
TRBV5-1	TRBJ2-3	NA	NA	CASSFGNGADTQYF	TGCGCCAGCAGCTTTGGAAACGGAGCGGATACGCAGTATTTT
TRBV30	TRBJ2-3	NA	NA	CAWSDSWGGDTQYF	TGTGCCTGGAGTGACTCTTGGGGAGGAGATACGCAGTATTTT
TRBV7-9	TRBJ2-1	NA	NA	CASSKGEYNEQFF	TGTGCCAGTAGCAAGGGAGAGTACAATGAGCAGTTCTTC
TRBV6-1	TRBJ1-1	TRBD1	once	CASSEFDRGPAAAAFF	TGTGCCAGCAGTGAATTTGACAGGGGGCCCGCCGCGGCAGCTTTCTTT
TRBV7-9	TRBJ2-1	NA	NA	CASSGPTGGHRNEQFF	TGTGCCAGCAGCGGACCGACTGGAGGGCACAGGAATGAGCAGTTCTTC
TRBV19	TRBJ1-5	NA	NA	CATRPGEYSNQPQHF	TGTGCCACCCGTCCGGGGGAATACAGCAATCAGCCCCAGCATTTT
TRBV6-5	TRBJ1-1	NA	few	CASSWSRLNTEAFF	TGTGCCAGCAGTTGGAGCAGGTTGAACACTGAAGCTTTCTTT
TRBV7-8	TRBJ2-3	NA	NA	CASSRFTDTQYF	TGTGCCAGCAGCAGATTTACAGATACGCAGTATTTT
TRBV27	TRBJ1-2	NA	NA	CASSFRQGLNYGYTF	TGTGCCAGCAGTTTTCGGCAGGGTCTTAACTATGGCTACACCTTC
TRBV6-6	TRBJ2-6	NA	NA	CASRDSGANVLTF	TGTGCCAGCAGGGACTCTGGGGCCAACGTCCTGACTTTC
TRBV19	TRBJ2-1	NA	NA	CASSRGLLDYNEQFF	TGTGCCAGTAGTAGGGGACTTCTAGACTACAATGAGCAGTTCTTC
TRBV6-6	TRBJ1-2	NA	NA	CASRSLVYGYTF	TGTGCCAGCAGATCCTTAGTCTATGGCTACACCTTC
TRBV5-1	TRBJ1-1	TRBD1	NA	CASSFTGVGNTEAFF	TGCGCCAGCAGCTTTACAGGGGTTGGGAACACTGAAGCTTTCTTT
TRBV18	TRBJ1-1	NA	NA	CASSAKKVENTEAFF	TGTGCCAGCTCAGCCAAAAAGGTAGAAAACACTGAAGCTTTCTTT
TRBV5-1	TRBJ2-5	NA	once	CASSMGDGYRETQYF	TGCGCCAGCAGCATGGGGGACGGGTACCGAGAGACCCAGTACTTC
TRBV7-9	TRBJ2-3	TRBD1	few	CASSMDRASDTQYF	TGTGCCAGCAGCATGGACAGGGCCTCAGATACGCAGTATTTT
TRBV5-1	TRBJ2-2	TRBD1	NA	CASSLYQGATGELFF	TGCGCCAGCAGCTTGTATCAGGGGGCTACCGGGGAGCTGTTTTTT
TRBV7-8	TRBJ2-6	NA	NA	CASSLGVASGANVLTF	TGTGCCAGCAGCTTAGGGGTCGCCTCTGGGGCCAACGTCCTGACTTTC